Following are 8 T cell receptor beta chains from one sample sequenced in a study of shared clonotypes between healthy human individuals. TCRdb's copy holds only in-frame clones and misses some; the assay was immunoSEQ multiplex PCR. The sample includes about 1.5 million clones, approximately 96% of them seen just once. The sample taken for sequencing was naive CD4+ T cells sorted from blood. Subset in this sample: CD45RA+ positively selected. The source of these receptors is a man aged 25 to 45 in good health.

This chain connects TRBV7-9 to TRBJ2-1, with 12 bases identical to TRBD2. Germline values: CDR1 SEHNR, CDR2 FQNEAQ (reference sequence). The CDR3 totals 15 residues. V trimming: 5 bases; J trimming: 6 bases; junction bases outside the gene matches: 5. The CDR3 nucleotides are TGTGCCAGCAGCACGACTAGCGGGAGAGGCAATGAGCAGTTCTTC. The encoded protein is CASSTTSGRGNEQFF.

The rearrangement uses TRBV18 and TRBJ1-1, with a tentative D call TRBD1 (6 bases). Germline CDR1 reads KGHSH; CDR2 reads LQKENI. This CDR3 has 13 residues. Trimming pared 3 bases from V and 8 bases from J, leaving 13 bases between. CDR3 region: CASSPPGEEEAFF. CDR3 coding DNA: TGTGCCAGCTCACCCCCAGGGGAGGAGGAAGCTTTCTTT. The variable domain in full, completed from reference TRBV18 and TRBJ1-1, reads NAGVMQNPRHLVRRRGQEARLRCSPMKGHSHVYWYRQLPEEGLKFMVYLQKENIIDESGMPKERFSAEFPKEGPSILRIQQVVRGDSAAYFCASSPPGEEEAFFGQGTRLTVV.

The chain couples TRBV5-5 to TRBJ2-7, with unresolved D. The germline CDR1 and CDR2 sequences are SGHKS and YYEKEE (reference sequence). The CDR3 sequence is 17 residues long. With 1 base removed from V and 0 bases from J, the gap between germline ends came to 17 bases. The CDR3 reads CASSLYSSAISSYEQYF. The DNA for the CDR3 is TGTGCCAGCAGCTTGTATTCGAGCGCGATAAGCTCCTACGAGCAGTACTTC.

The chain uses TRBV25-1 and TRBJ2-7; 7 bases fit TRBD2. This CDR3 is built from 13 residues. Germline CDR1 is MGHDK and CDR2 is SYGVNS. The V and J ends lost 5 bases and 4 bases, in that order; junction bases with no gene match: 5. The CDR3 DNA follows: TGTGCCAGCAGTTCCCCCGGGGGGTACGAGCAGTACTTC. It yields the protein CASSSPGGYEQYF.

The chain combines TRBV2 with TRBJ2-7; no clear D gene. Germline V CDR1 and CDR2: SNHLY, FYNNEI. This CDR3 spans 14 amino acids. V was trimmed by 5 bases and J by 2 bases, leaving 13 bases between them. CDR3 sequence (DNA): TGTGCCAGCAGTTTGGCGGCGACTGCCTACGAGCAGTACTTC. Translation gives CASSLAATAYEQYF.

As to this clone: Additional DNA sequences in this sample encode the identical CDR3. J is TRBJ2-7 and V is TRBV5-4; D gene ambiguous. The germline V gene has CDR1 SGHNT and CDR2 YYREEE (reference sequence). This CDR3 is built from 13 residues. Trimming took 1 base from V and 0 from J, leaving 5 bases between them. CDR3 in DNA: TGTGCCAGCAGCTTGTCCCCCTCCTACGAGCAGTACTTC. The encoded protein is CASSLSPSYEQYF.

Only one count was recorded for this clone. An end of the junction does not agree with germline; a read error may underlie this. V gene TRBV10-3 combines with J gene TRBJ2-3, with no clear D. The germline V gene has CDR1 ENHRY and CDR2 SYGVKD. The CDR3 spans 13 residues. The CDR3 loop reads CVISGSLADTQYF. Here the CDR3 DNA reads TGTGTCATCAGTGGCAGTCTGGCAGATACGCAGTATTTT.

This clone occurred a few times. The CDR3 spells CASSLSGSETQYF. CDR3 nucleotide sequence: TGCGCCAGCAGCTTGTCGGGTAGTGAGACCCAGTACTTC. This chain joins TRBV5-1 and TRBJ2-5; no reliable D call. This CDR3 has 13 amino acids. V lost 1 base, J lost 5 bases, and 9 bases lay in between. Germline V CDR1 and CDR2: SGHRS, YFSETQ.